This T cell receptor beta chain was observed in a study of control samples from healthy donors and cancer patients. The CDR3 sequence is 16 residues long. J gave up 6 bases and V 4 bases, and 6 bases lay outside the gene matches. Germline V gene sequence: CDR1 KGHDR, CDR2 SFDVKD. Some clones are missing from TCRdb's copy, which holds only in-frame ones; the method was immunoSEQ multiplex PCR. The repertoire has roughly 150,000 clones, about 90% of them found once; the top ten carry roughly 0.64%. The TCR was taken from a woman younger than 45 in good health. The rearrangement links TRBV24-1 to TRBJ2-3; TRBD2 aligns across 13 bases. The sample consisted of blood. Written as DNA, the CDR3 is TGTGCCACCAGTGACCGACTAGCGGGAGGCTTGGATACGCAGTATTTT. Amino acids: CATSDRLAGGLDTQYF.